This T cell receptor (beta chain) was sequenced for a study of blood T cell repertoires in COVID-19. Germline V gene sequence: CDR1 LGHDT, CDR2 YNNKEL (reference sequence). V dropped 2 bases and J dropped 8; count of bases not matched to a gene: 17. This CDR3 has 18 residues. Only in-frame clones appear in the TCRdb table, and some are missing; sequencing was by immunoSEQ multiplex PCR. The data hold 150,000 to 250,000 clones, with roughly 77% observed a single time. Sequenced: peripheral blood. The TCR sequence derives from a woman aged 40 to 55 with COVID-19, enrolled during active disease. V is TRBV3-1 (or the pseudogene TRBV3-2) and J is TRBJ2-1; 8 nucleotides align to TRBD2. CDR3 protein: CASSQRDFIKRESDEQFF. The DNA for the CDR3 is TGTGCCAGCAGCCAACGGGACTTCATTAAGCGGGAGAGTGATGAGCAGTTCTTC.